This T cell receptor beta chain emerged from a study of OX40 agonist ivuxolimab in advanced cancers. About the research overall: Three patients, one with hepatocellular carcinoma and two with cutaneous melanoma, responded partially. Whole-study results and caveats: Low normalized T-cell clonal expansion was also seen in some nonresponders.

Clones were read by immunoSEQ multiplex PCR, and TCRdb kept only the in-frame ones, dropping some. The data hold tens of thousands of clones, with 90% to 95% observed a single time. On this clone itself: What it binds is not known.

V lost 2 bases to trimming and J lost 7 bases, with 15 bases between them. CDR3 length equals 14 residues. Germline assignment: CDR1 MNHNY and CDR2 SVGAGI (reference sequence). V and J are TRBV6-6 and TRBJ2-7, with D perhaps matching TRBD1 or TRBD2 (5 bases each). The source is an adult with an advanced solid tumor such as melanoma, head and neck, liver or kidney cancer. The starting material was CD4+ or CD8+ T cells sorted from blood, obtained in a trial of the OX40 agonist ivuxolimab. CDR3 region: CASSYEGFVGEQYF. CDR3 DNA sequence: TGTGCCAGCAGTTACGAGGGGTTTGTGGGTGAGCAGTACTTC.